Shown below are 24 T cell receptor beta chains from a single sample sequenced in a study of identical twins. From the 5' RACE reads, TCRdb called clonotypes with MiXCR, one entry per CDR3 protein. The sample shows over 250,000 distinct CDR3 sequences, less than 9.5% of them seen only once. The data were also submitted as part of a second study, on yellow fever vaccine responses in identical twins.

Sequencing was done on a sample of CD8+ T cells sorted from blood. The receptors here all came from a woman between 18 and 29 years old in good health.

This chain uses TRBV27 with TRBJ1-2, with D possibly matching TRBD1 (5 bases). The germline CDR1 and CDR2 sequences are MNHEY and SMNVEV (reference sequence). This CDR3 has 12 residues. Trimming cost V 5 bases and J 8 bases, with 12 bases left between them. CDR3 sequence: CASSPMGGGYTF. The CDR3 coding sequence is TGTGCCAGCAGTCCAATGGGGGGGGGCTACACCTTC.

The sample holds many counts of this clonotype. The chain links TRBV9 to TRBJ2-3; TRBD2 agrees at 13 bases. The CDR3 totals 16 residues. Trimming cost V 4 bases and J 4 bases; bases outside gene matches: 6. Germline lookup yields CDR1 SGDLS and CDR2 YYNGEE. Here the CDR3 reads CASSTSGGAAADTQYF. CDR3 coding DNA: TGTGCCAGCAGCACTAGCGGGGGGGCCGCTGCAGATACGCAGTATTTT.

The sample holds many counts of this clonotype. V is TRBV12-3 or TRBV12-4 and J is TRBJ2-7; 13 bases line up with TRBD2. The junction had 5 bases not matched to a gene; V was cut back by 6 bases and J by 6 bases. The CDR3 length is 14 residues. The CDR3 is CASSQTSGRAEQYF. The CDR3 DNA is TGTGCCAGCAGCCAAACTAGCGGGAGGGCCGAGCAGTACTTC.

The chain couples TRBV11-2 to TRBJ2-5; no definite D call. The germline V and J ends were trimmed by 0 bases and 1 base, with 9 bases remaining between them. The CDR3 has 15 amino acids. The germline CDR1 and CDR2 sequences are SGHAT and FQNNGV. The CDR3 region has the DNA TGTGCCAGCAGCTTAGAGGTTCGGATCCAAGAGACCCAGTACTTC. Translating it yields CASSLEVRIQETQYF.

This clonotype was observed a handful of times. The J gene is TRBJ1-1, the V gene TRBV27; D gene unclear. The V and J ends lost 0 bases and 3 bases respectively, with 8 bases between them. The CDR3 extends over 14 amino acids. Germline loops: CDR1 MNHEY, CDR2 SMNVEV (reference sequence). The CDR3 loop is CASSLSRRYTEAFF. DNA of the CDR3: TGTGCCAGCAGTTTATCGCGGAGGTACACTGAAGCTTTCTTT.

The gene calls are TRBV7-3 and TRBJ2-5; D not certain. Germline lookup yields CDR1 SGHTA and CDR2 FQGTGA. The V and J ends lost 5 bases and 1 base respectively, with 8 bases between them. This CDR3 spans 13 amino acids. The CDR3 DNA sequence: TGTGCCAGCAGCCCGGGCAGCCAAGAGACCCAGTACTTC. It encodes CASSPGSQETQYF.

In the case of this clonotype: A much more abundant neighbour one base away suggests this may be a read error. The chain employs TRBV18 and TRBJ2-1; 10 bases are a match to TRBD2. Germline V gene data show CDR1 as KGHSH and CDR2 as LQKENI. J lost 8 bases, V lost 5 bases, and 12 bases had no gene match. This CDR3 is 16 amino acids long. The CDR3 loop reads CASSSSLAGLYDEQFF. For the CDR3, the DNA is TGTGCCAGCTCATCGTCACTAGCGGGGTTATACGATGAGCAGTTCTTC. Full variable domain (outside the CDR3, taken from reference TRBV18 and TRBJ2-1): NAGVMQNPRHLVRRRGQEARLRCSPMKGHSHVYWYRQLPEEGLKFMVYLQKENIIDESGMPKERFSAEFPKEGPSILRIQQVVRGDSAAYFCASSSSLAGLYDEQFFGPGTRLTVL.

This clonotype was counted a few times. V gene TRBV7-8 combines with J gene TRBJ2-7; 9 bases map to TRBD1. The CDR3 is 15 residues long. Germline assignment: CDR1 SGHVS and CDR2 FQNEAQ. The V and J ends lost 5 bases and 3 bases, in that order; junction bases with no gene match: 8. The CDR3 nucleotides are TGTGCCAGCAGCCCCCGGGACAGGGCCTTCTACGAGCAGTACTTC. Translation gives CASSPRDRAFYEQYF.

This clonotype was picked up many times. The J gene is TRBJ1-2, the V gene TRBV29-1; D remains unclear. The germline CDR1 and CDR2 sequences are SQVTM and ANQGSEA. The V gene lost 1 base and the J gene lost 6 bases, with 6 bases spanning the gap. The CDR3 has 11 amino acids. The DNA for the CDR3 is TGCAGCGTTGAAGTGAGGGATGGCTACACCTTC. It codes for CSVEVRDGYTF.

This clonotype turned up a few times. This chain joins TRBV30 and TRBJ2-3; tentative D call: TRBD1 (5 bases). The CDR3 is made up of 12 amino acids. Germline lookup yields CDR1 GTSNPN and CDR2 SVGIG (reference sequence). Trimming removed 5 bases at V and 0 bases at J, with 6 bases between. The CDR3 spells CAWQGSTDTQYF. CDR3 DNA sequence: TGTGCCTGGCAGGGTAGCACAGATACGCAGTATTTT.

In its sample, this clonotype was seen a few times. The gene calls are TRBV7-9 and TRBJ2-1, with 7 bases matching TRBD2. The CDR3 is 15 residues long. Germline V CDR1 and CDR2: SEHNR, FQNEAQ (reference sequence). The V segment lost 3 bases and the J segment 5 bases; nucleotides outside the gene matches: 7. The CDR3 nucleotides are TGTGCCAGCAGCTTGGGAGGGACTACGAACAATGAGCAGTTCTTC. Its protein product is CASSLGGTTNNEQFF.

The gene calls are TRBV5-1 and TRBJ2-7; TRBD1 or TRBD2 may be the D gene (5 bases each). Trimming shortened V by 3 bases and J by 5 bases, and 15 bases separated the two germline ends. This CDR3 has 14 residues. CDR1 is SGHRS, CDR2 YFSETQ, per germline. The chain's CDR3 is CASSSPGLKNEQYF. The CDR3 DNA follows: TGCGCCAGCAGCTCCCCGGGGCTAAAGAACGAGCAGTACTTC.

The genes are TRBV7-8 and TRBJ2-1, with 11 nucleotides matching TRBD2. The CDR3 is made up of 17 amino acids. J was trimmed by 0 bases and V by 10 bases; bases with no gene match: 11. Germline loops: CDR1 SGHVS, CDR2 FQNEAQ. This chain's CDR3 is CATTRLAGGSSYNEQFF. The CDR3 DNA sequence: TGTGCCACCACCCGGCTAGCGGGGGGTAGCTCCTACAATGAGCAGTTCTTC.

The rearrangement joins TRBV4-3 to TRBJ2-1, with D possibly TRBD1 on 5 matching bases. The CDR3 consists of 15 residues. Germline V gene lookup returns CDR1 LGHNA and CDR2 YSLEER. V gave up 1 base and J gave up 8 bases, with 15 bases separating them. The CDR3 is CASSQAYRIHHEQFF. CDR3 DNA: TGCGCCAGCAGCCAAGCGTACAGGATCCACCATGAGCAGTTCTTC.

This clonotype was observed many times. The CDR3 is CATISGVREQFF. The CDR3 bases are TGTGCCACCATTTCAGGTGTCAGAGAGCAGTTCTTC. The chain links TRBV25-1 to TRBJ2-1; unclear D gene. The CDR3 consists of 12 residues. Germline V lookup: CDR1 MGHDK, CDR2 SYGVNS. V was cut by 10 bases and J by 10 bases, with 17 bases left in between.

The table lists this clonotype with many counts. This chain uses TRBV20-1 with TRBJ2-2; 9 nucleotides agree with TRBD2. J lost 2 bases, V lost 5 bases, and 6 bases had no gene match. In germline, CDR1 is DFQATT, CDR2 SNEGSKA (reference sequence). This CDR3 is built from 15 residues. This CDR3 is CSAQAGGLNTGELFF. The CDR3 coding sequence is TGCAGTGCTCAAGCGGGAGGCCTCAACACCGGGGAGCTGTTTTTT.

The sample holds a few counts of this clonotype. The CDR3 DNA reads as TGTGCCAGCAGTTCGATTCCCGGCAGGCCCCACACAGATACGCAGTATTTT. Translation gives CASSSIPGRPHTDTQYF. This chain links TRBV12-3 or TRBV12-4 with TRBJ2-3; D ambiguous. The CDR3 is 17 amino acids. V was trimmed by 4 bases and J by 2 bases, leaving 19 bases between them.

CDR3 sequence: CASSAVDIHLSSGANVLTF. The DNA of the CDR3 is TGTGCCAGCAGCGCCGTGGACATACATCTTTCCTCTGGGGCCAACGTCCTGACTTTC. The V and J genes are TRBV3-1 and TRBJ2-6; TRBD1 might be the D (5 bases). The CDR3 spans 19 residues. Germline loops: CDR1 LGHDT, CDR2 YNNKEL (reference sequence). V was pared by 5 bases and J by 0 bases, with 20 bases between.

There are many counts of this clonotype. The chain combines TRBV10-3 with TRBJ2-5; tentative D call: TRBD2 (6 bases). The CDR3 loop spans 16 amino acids. Per germline, CDR1 ENHRY and CDR2 SYGVKD. Between the trimmed V and J ends, which lost 6 bases and 0 bases, there was a span of 17 bases. The CDR3 spells CAISYRDSRYQETQYF. For the CDR3, the DNA is TGTGCCATCAGCTACCGGGACTCACGGTACCAAGAGACCCAGTACTTC.

A few counts support this clonotype. The chain has TRBV4-2 and TRBJ2-7; 10 bases line up with TRBD2. Germline V gene lookup returns CDR1 LGHNA and CDR2 YNFKEQ. V lost 0 bases and J lost 2; bases outside the gene matches: 7. CDR3 size: 17 residues. The CDR3 loop is CASSQEVASGGTYEQYF. CDR3 DNA: TGTGCCAGCAGCCAAGAGGTGGCTAGCGGGGGAACCTACGAGCAGTACTTC.

A few counts support this clonotype. The gene calls are TRBV20-1 and TRBJ2-3; 12 bases are shared with TRBD2. CDR1 is DFQATT and CDR2 is SNEGSKA in the germline V gene (reference sequence). The CDR3 covers 16 residues. V dropped 3 bases and J dropped 6; count of bases not matched to a gene: 10. CDR3 nucleotide sequence: TGCAGTGCTAGGGGTAGCCTAGCGGGGGGGCTGGATACGCAGTATTTT. This codes for CSARGSLAGGLDTQYF.

This clonotype was counted between two and nine times. CDR3 DNA: TGTGCCAGCAGACGGAACCTCGGGACTAGCGGGGGAGCCAAAAAACGTGTCACCGGGGAGCTGTTTTTT. It encodes CASRRNLGTSGGAKKRVTGELFF. The chain is built from TRBV6-5 and TRBJ2-2; 14 bases fit TRBD2. This CDR3 has 23 residues. CDR1 MNHEY and CDR2 SVGAGI come from the germline V gene. J gave up 4 bases and V 6 bases, and 25 bases lay outside the gene matches.

This clonotype has a count of ten or more. J is TRBJ2-5 and V is TRBV11-2; TRBD1 might be the D (5 bases). Germline V lookup: CDR1 SGHAT, CDR2 FQNNGV. V lost 0 bases, J lost 1 base, and 9 bases lay in between. The CDR3 is made up of 15 amino acids. The CDR3 protein is CASSLDRVPQETQYF. Here the CDR3 DNA reads TGTGCCAGCAGCTTAGACAGGGTGCCCCAAGAGACCCAGTACTTC. The variable domain in full, completed from reference TRBV11-2 and TRBJ2-5, reads EAGVAQSPRYKIIEKRQSVAFWCNPISGHATLYWYQQILGQGPKLLIQFQNNGVVDDSQLPKDRFSAERLKGVDSTLKIQPAKLEDSAVYLCASSLDRVPQETQYFGPGTRLLVL.

In its sample, this clonotype was seen many times. This chain uses TRBV6-4 with TRBJ2-3; TRBD1 might be the D (6 bases). V was shortened by 3 bases and J by 4 bases, with 14 bases between the two germline ends. The CDR3 sequence is 15 residues long. CDR1 and CDR2 from the germline V gene are MRHNA and SNTAGT. The DNA for the CDR3 is TGTGCCAGCAGTGAATCTGGGGGCGAGTCAGATACGCAGTATTTT. As protein: CASSESGGESDTQYF.